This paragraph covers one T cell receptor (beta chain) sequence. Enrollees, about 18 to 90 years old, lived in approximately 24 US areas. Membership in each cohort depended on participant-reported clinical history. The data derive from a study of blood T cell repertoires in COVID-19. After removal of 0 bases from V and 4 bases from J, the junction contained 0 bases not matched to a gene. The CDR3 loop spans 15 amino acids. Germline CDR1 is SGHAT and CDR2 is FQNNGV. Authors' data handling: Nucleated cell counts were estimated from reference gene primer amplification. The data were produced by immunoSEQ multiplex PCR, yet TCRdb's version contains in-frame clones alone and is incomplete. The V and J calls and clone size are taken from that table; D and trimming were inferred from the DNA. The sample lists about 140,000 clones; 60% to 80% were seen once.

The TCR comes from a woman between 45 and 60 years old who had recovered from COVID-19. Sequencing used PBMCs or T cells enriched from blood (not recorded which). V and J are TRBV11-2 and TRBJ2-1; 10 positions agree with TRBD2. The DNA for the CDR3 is TGTGCCAGCAGCTTAGAAGCGGGAGGGTACAATGAGCAGTTCTTC. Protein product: CASSLEAGGYNEQFF.